This T cell receptor beta chain was sequenced for a study of blood T cell repertoires in COVID-19. The wider study: Sites in the United States, Italy and Spain provided acute and convalescent COVID-19 samples. The cDNA or gDNA used as material had been derived from T cells, B-cell-depleted T cells, or PBMCs.

Germline CDR1 reads LNHDA; CDR2 reads SQIVND (reference sequence). V shed 3 bases and J 2 bases; nucleotides not matched to a gene: 7. CDR3 length equals 15 residues. In the authors' methods: Estimation of nucleated cell counts was performed using reference gene primer amplification. Data came from immunoSEQ multiplex PCR; TCRdb stores just in-frame clones and leaves some out. V, J and clone size derive from that table, while D and trimming were established from the DNA sequence. The sample carries over 150,000 clones, over 80% recorded once. The V call is TRBV19, the J call TRBJ2-7, with 7 nucleotides matching TRBD1. Sample: peripheral blood. The receptor's source is a woman aged 55-69 years with acute or convalescent COVID-19. CDR3: CASSIGTVGTYEQYF. In DNA, the CDR3 is TGTGCCAGTAGTATCGGGACAGTCGGAACCTACGAGCAGTACTTC.